The 24 T cell receptor beta chains given below trace back to one sample, sequenced in a study of cytomegalovirus exposure and HLA in healthy donors. Amplification used 60 Vbeta primers and 13 Jbeta primers. This table comes from immunoSEQ multiplex PCR, and its TCRdb copy is limited to in-frame clones, with some not included. The repertoire has about 130,000 clones, around two thirds of them found once; the top ten carry roughly 1.9%. Sequenced sample: PBMCs. The receptors come from a woman aged 55-69 years in good health and CMV-seropositive.

The chain recombines TRBV7-8 with TRBJ1-5, with D possibly being TRBD1 (6 bases). The CDR3 runs 16 residues. Germline V lookup: CDR1 SGHVS, CDR2 FQNEAQ. V dropped 5 bases and J dropped 0 bases, with 14 bases sitting between them. CDR3 bases: TGTGCCAGCAGCATTGACGGGACAACTAGCAATCAGCCCCAGCATTTT. Protein product: CASSIDGTTSNQPQHF.

This clone was found a few times. This chain links TRBV5-1 with TRBJ1-3; TRBD1 might be the D (5 bases). Germline CDR1 reads SGHRS; CDR2 reads YFSETQ. The CDR3 has 17 residues. The V end lost 3 bases, the J end lost 0 bases, and 16 bases lay between the germline ends. As DNA, the CDR3 is TGCGCCAGCAGCTCCTCACCCGGCGGGGGCTCTGGAAACACCATATATTTT. It yields the protein CASSSSPGGGSGNTIYF.

V is TRBV4-1 and J is TRBJ2-1; D is unclear. V was trimmed by 0 bases and J by 5 bases, leaving 11 bases between them. The CDR3 is 15 residues long. Per germline, CDR1 MGHRA and CDR2 YSYEKL. The CDR3 sequence: CASSQDSLLNNEQFF. The DNA of the CDR3 is TGCGCCAGCAGCCAAGATAGCTTACTCAACAATGAGCAGTTCTTC.

This chain joins TRBV6-1 and TRBJ2-1; the match to TRBD2 covers 8 bases. Germline V CDR1 and CDR2: MNHNS, SASEGT. Trimming cost V 5 bases and J 5 bases; bases outside gene matches: 5. The CDR3 extends over 14 amino acids. CDR3 residues: CASSYVAGNNEQFF. The CDR3 DNA follows: TGTGCCAGCAGTTATGTAGCGGGGAACAATGAGCAGTTCTTC.

The chain has TRBV19 and TRBJ1-1; 9 bases are shared with TRBD1. The CDR3 length is 13 residues. V lost 5 bases and J lost 10; bases outside the gene matches: 8. Germline V lookup: CDR1 LNHDA, CDR2 SQIVND (reference sequence). CDR3 amino acids: CASSGTGKEGAFF. The CDR3 DNA follows: TGTGCCAGTAGTGGGACAGGGAAAGAGGGAGCTTTCTTT. The full variable domain, rest sourced from reference TRBV19 and TRBJ1-1, is DGGITQSPKYLFRKEGQNVTLSCEQNLNHDAMYWYRQDPGQGLRLIYYSQIVNDFQKGDIAEGYSVSREKKESFPLTVTSAQKNPTAFYLCASSGTGKEGAFFGQGTRLTVV.

A note on this clone: Other DNA sequences in this sample translate to the same CDR3. The chain carries TRBV29-1 and TRBJ2-7, with 10 bases aligning to TRBD1. Germline CDR1 SQVTM, CDR2 ANQGSEA. This CDR3 contains 12 residues. V lost 4 bases, J lost 4 bases, and 1 base stayed unmatched. In DNA form, the CDR3 reads TGCAGCGTTGGGGACAGGGGATACGAGCAGTACTTC. Residues: CSVGDRGYEQYF.

This clone was found a few times. This chain links TRBV6-1 with TRBJ1-1; D is unclear. V was shortened by 3 bases and J by 6 bases, with 11 bases between the two germline ends. Germline V gene data show CDR1 as MNHNS and CDR2 as SASEGT. This CDR3 contains 13 residues. DNA for the CDR3: TGTGCCAGCAGTGATCGGTCGCCGGCTGAAGCTTTCTTT. It translates to CASSDRSPAEAFF.

The chain recombines TRBV5-4 with TRBJ1-1; 7 bases match TRBD1. Looked up from germline, CDR1 is SGHNT and CDR2 is YYREEE (reference sequence). J gave up 4 bases and V 0 bases, and 6 bases lay outside the gene matches. The CDR3 length is 15 residues. CDR3 amino acids: CASSLEAGGGTEAFF. CDR3 coding DNA: TGTGCCAGCAGCTTGGAGGCAGGGGGTGGCACTGAAGCTTTCTTT.

The chain couples TRBV18 to TRBJ1-2, with 7 bases aligning to TRBD1. Germline V gene sequence: CDR1 KGHSH, CDR2 LQKENI. The CDR3 is 13 residues long. V lost 3 bases to trimming and J lost 5 bases; unmatched junction nucleotides: 3. CDR3: CASSPGTAYGYTF. As DNA, the CDR3 is TGTGCCAGCTCACCTGGGACAGCTTATGGCTACACCTTC.

The chain has TRBV28 and TRBJ1-5, with 7 bases fitting TRBD1. Germline trimming cut 4 bases from V and 2 bases from J; bases unmatched to any gene: 5. The CDR3 contains 15 residues. Germline V gene lookup returns CDR1 MDHEN and CDR2 SYDVKM. CDR3 coding DNA: TGTGCCAGCAGTTCGGGACAGATCGGCAATCAGCCCCAGCATTTT. Protein: CASSSGQIGNQPQHF.

This clone was counted once. The J gene is TRBJ2-1, the V gene TRBV25-1, with D perhaps TRBD2 (5 bases). CDR1 MGHDK and CDR2 SYGVNS come from the germline V gene. V dropped 2 bases and J dropped 7 bases, with 15 bases sitting between them. CDR3 size: 15 residues. The DNA for the CDR3 is TGTGCCAGCAGTGAAGGTGGGAGCGTCTGGAATGAGCAGTTCTTC. Residues: CASSEGGSVWNEQFF.

This clone was picked up a small number of times. The CDR3 reads CASSFPAGVNTEAFF. The CDR3 DNA reads as TGTGCCAGCAGTTTCCCCGCAGGGGTGAACACTGAAGCTTTCTTT. This rearrangement joins TRBV28 to TRBJ1-1; a possible D gene is TRBD1 (6 bases). Germline V gives CDR1 MDHEN, CDR2 SYDVKM. The CDR3 runs 15 residues. Trimming cost V 3 bases and J 0 bases, with 11 bases left between them.

Turning to this clone: At one end the junction does not follow the germline gene, possibly because of a read error. The J gene is TRBJ1-5, the V gene TRBV7-7; D gene uncertain. The CDR3 spans 13 residues. Germline loops: CDR1 SSHAT, CDR2 FNYEAQ (reference sequence). The CDR3 reads CASSTGVNQPQHF. Written as DNA, the CDR3 is TGTGCTAGCAGCACCGGAGTTAATCAGCCCCAGCATTTT.

J is TRBJ2-3 and V is TRBV5-6; D may be TRBD1 (6 bases). Trimming took off 3 bases at V and 3 bases at J, with 8 bases between the two ends. CDR1 is SGHDT and CDR2 is YYEEEE in the germline V gene. The CDR3 runs to 13 residues. The CDR3 spells CASSYTGTDTQYF. The CDR3 DNA follows: TGTGCCAGCAGCTACACAGGGACAGATACGCAGTATTTT.

V and J are TRBV19 and TRBJ2-1; 9 positions agree with TRBD2. Germline V gives CDR1 LNHDA, CDR2 SQIVND (reference sequence). The CDR3 extends over 13 amino acids. Unmatched junction bases numbered 11, after V lost 7 bases and J lost 13 bases. CDR3 residues: CASTPRREGYQFF. Here the CDR3 DNA reads TGTGCCAGTACCCCCCGGCGGGAGGGGTATCAGTTCTTC.

The CDR3 protein is CASRGVGQGGTEAFF. CDR3 DNA: TGTGCCAGCAGGGGCGTGGGACAGGGCGGAACTGAAGCTTTCTTT. The J gene is TRBJ1-1, the V gene TRBV25-1; 9 bases match TRBD1. CDR1 is MGHDK, CDR2 SYGVNS, per germline. The length of the CDR3 is 15 residues. V lost 6 bases, J lost 5 bases, and 10 bases stayed unmatched.

J is TRBJ2-7 and V is TRBV27, with D maybe TRBD2 (5 bases). The germline V gene encodes CDR1 MNHEY and CDR2 SMNVEV (reference sequence). The CDR3 spans 13 residues. Deletions cut 3 bases from V and 1 base from J, with 7 bases between. CDR3 nucleotides: TGTGCCAGCAGTTTCTCGGGGTCCTACGAGCAGTACTTC. As protein: CASSFSGSYEQYF.

V is TRBV28 and J is TRBJ2-7; 10 bases map to TRBD2. V lost 5 bases and J lost 3; bases outside the gene matches: 4. The CDR3 loop spans 14 amino acids. The germline gives CDR1 MDHEN, CDR2 SYDVKM. The CDR3 coding sequence is TGTGCCAGCAGTCTAGCGGGAGCTCTCTACGAGCAGTACTTC. As protein: CASSLAGALYEQYF.

This chain uses TRBV5-6 with TRBJ1-2; tentatively, D is TRBD1 (6 bases). Trimming removed 2 bases from V and 4 bases from J, with 12 bases in between. This CDR3 contains 14 residues. Per germline, CDR1 SGHDT and CDR2 YYEEEE. Here the CDR3 reads CASSLGNRAYGYTF. The CDR3, as DNA: TGTGCCAGCAGCTTAGGTAACAGGGCCTATGGCTACACCTTC.

CDR3 sequence (DNA): TGTGCCAGCAGCTTCAGACGGGGAGGGGAGACCCAGTACTTC. This sequence encodes CASSFRRGGETQYF. V is TRBV28 and J is TRBJ2-5, with TRBD2 identical over 7 bases. J was trimmed by 5 bases and V by 6 bases; bases with no gene match: 9. Germline V gives CDR1 MDHEN, CDR2 SYDVKM. This CDR3 spans 14 amino acids.

The gene calls are TRBV7-8 and TRBJ1-1; the D gene is possibly TRBD1 (6 bases). The CDR3 covers 13 residues. Trimming stripped 5 bases from V and 6 bases from J, with 13 bases between. Germline V gene lookup returns CDR1 SGHVS and CDR2 FQNEAQ. CDR3 in amino acids: CASSGRGGPEAFF. The CDR3 coding sequence is TGTGCCAGCAGCGGACGCGGGGGCCCTGAAGCTTTCTTT.

The V and J genes are TRBV5-1 and TRBJ1-1; D ambiguous. The CDR3 covers 14 residues. Deletions cut 4 bases from V and 8 bases from J, with 18 bases between. In germline, CDR1 is SGHRS, CDR2 YFSETQ. The CDR3 spells CASSPPRFGVEAFF. CDR3 in DNA: TGCGCCAGCAGCCCTCCCCGATTCGGTGTAGAAGCTTTCTTT.

The chain employs TRBV23-1 and TRBJ1-1; tentatively, D is TRBD1 (6 bases). TRBV23-1 is annotated as an ORF whose role is uncertain. The V end lost 3 bases, the J end lost 2 bases, and 16 bases lay between the germline ends. The CDR3 has 16 residues. In DNA form, the CDR3 reads TGCGCCAGCAGTCAGGTGGGGGACATGGGAAACACTGAAGCTTTCTTT. It specifies CASSQVGDMGNTEAFF.

The chain carries TRBV7-8 and TRBJ1-4; D ambiguous. The length of the CDR3 is 14 residues. CDR1 SGHVS and CDR2 FQNEAQ come from the germline V gene. The ends were cut back, 5 bases at V and 0 bases at J, with 7 bases in the middle. CDR3 DNA sequence: TGTGCCAGCAGCCCTCGTGCAACTAATGAAAAACTGTTTTTT. It yields the protein CASSPRATNEKLFF.